The clone carrying this TCR beta chain was seen more than once but under ten times. The antigen remains unidentified. The source of the sample is a study of OX40 agonist ivuxolimab in advanced cancers. Study details: A male proportion of over 70% was recorded, with mean age around 55 years and range roughly 23 to 90. General study findings and limits: More expanded clones were found, on average, in CD8+ than in CD4+ T cells. Expansion of clones was among the lowest in partial responders at 0.1-3.0 mg/kg. In the 0.1 to 3.0 mg/kg range, CD4+ and CD8+ blood T cells had expanded clonally by week 6.

Data came from immunoSEQ multiplex PCR; TCRdb stores just in-frame clones and leaves some out. This table has fewer than 140,000 clones, 90% appearing once. The clonotype was recovered from an adult with an advanced solid tumor such as melanoma, head and neck, liver or kidney cancer. This specimen was CD4+ or CD8+ T cells sorted from blood, taken in a trial of the OX40 agonist ivuxolimab.

This CDR3 is CASRLGGGATLEQYF. The CDR3 DNA is TGCGCCAGCCGACTCGGTGGGGGGGCGACGCTCGAGCAGTACTTC. The chain joins TRBV5-1 to TRBJ2-7, with D tentatively TRBD2 (7 bases). The germline CDR1 and CDR2 sequences are SGHRS and YFSETQ. The CDR3 is 15 amino acids. The germline V and J ends were trimmed by 7 bases and 6 bases, with 23 bases remaining between them.